The rows below give T cell receptor beta chains drawn from one sample of a study of T cells expressing NK-cell markers. Following a re-call of the 5' RACE reads, TCRdb has one entry per CDR3 protein and lacks DNA. This specimen shows about 460,000 distinct CDR3 sequences; the ten leading clones hold roughly 1.4%. The sequencing sample was made of blood T cells: a sorted CD56 or NKG2C T cell subset, CD4+ or CD8+ T cells, or bulk PBMC T cells (not recorded which). Every receptor here comes from a woman between 50 and 59 years old in good health. Each CDR3 is given with its conserved first and last residue. Each record gives: V gene, J gene, CDR3 protein.

>TRBV18|TRBJ1-1
CASSLRTGTAFF
>TRBV11-3|TRBJ1-2
CASSLDQSGYGYTF
>TRBV7-9|TRBJ2-7
CASSLASGRSEQYF
>TRBV3-1|TRBJ2-7
CASSHSVGGQYF
>TRBV6-1|TRBJ2-7
CASSEVTLREQYF
>TRBV10-3|TRBJ2-3
CAISLGLAGRDTQYF
>TRBV4-1|TRBJ1-5
CASSPTAHSNQPQHF
>TRBV2|TRBJ2-1
CASRLGLAVSDEQFF
>TRBV12-3/TRBV12-4|TRBJ1-5
CASSSPGGASNQPQHF
>TRBV11-2|TRBJ1-5
CASSSGVGRSNQPQHF
>TRBV29-1|TRBJ1-1
CSLQGMNTEAFF
>TRBV14|TRBJ2-1
CASSQELRFFSYNEQFF
>TRBV5-4|TRBJ1-5
CASSSSNSNQPQHF
>TRBV30|TRBJ1-2
CAWSVVAARRFSGYTF
>TRBV10-1|TRBJ2-5
CASSPGGVGQETQYF
>TRBV7-9|TRBJ2-3
CASSLLTGTDTQYF
>TRBV6-6|TRBJ2-1
CASSYSSGGLAGGPVEQFF
>TRBV12-3/TRBV12-4|TRBJ2-3
CASSLDSGSSDTQYF
>TRBV27|TRBJ2-3
CASNEIRGRRTDTQYF
>TRBV12-3/TRBV12-4|TRBJ1-4
CASSFGSHNEKLFF
>TRBV12-3/TRBV12-4|TRBJ2-7
CASSHDRGSYEQYF
>TRBV19|TRBJ2-1
CASNSAGGPYEQFF
>TRBV12-3/TRBV12-4|TRBJ1-1
CASTTAVGGVMANTEAFF
>TRBV6-2/TRBV6-3|TRBJ2-1
CASSYGTIGFF